One and the same sample provided the 13 T cell receptor beta chains below, sequenced in a study of response to subunit inactivated influenza vaccine. One entry per CDR3 protein results from TCRdb running MiXCR on the RT-PCR reads. The sample lists hundreds of thousands of distinct CDR3 sequences, around 8% occurring once. The sample in question was PBMCs from blood, obtained roughly 24 months after vaccination. The receptors originated from a man between 50 and 75 years old who received an inactivated influenza vaccine.

This chain uses TRBV13 with TRBJ2-2; the D gene is possibly TRBD2 (5 bases). V dropped 7 bases and J dropped 4 bases, with 16 bases sitting between them. Looked up from germline, CDR1 is PRHDT and CDR2 is FYEKMQ (reference sequence). The CDR3 is made up of 15 amino acids. The CDR3 DNA reads as TGTGCCAGCAACGGGGATAGGGTTACCACCGGGGAGCTGTTTTTT. Amino acids: CASNGDRVTTGELFF.

This chain links TRBV28 with TRBJ2-1; 12 bases line up with TRBD2. Germline loops: CDR1 MDHEN, CDR2 SYDVKM. The CDR3 is made up of 17 amino acids. V trimming: 4 bases; J trimming: 5 bases; junction bases outside the gene matches: 9. The CDR3 sequence: CASSSASGRARDNEQFF. In DNA, the CDR3 is TGTGCCAGCAGTTCCGCTAGCGGGAGGGCCAGGGACAATGAGCAGTTCTTC.

This clonotype was observed a handful of times. V usage is TRBV6-5 and J usage is TRBJ2-7, with TRBD1 matching over 9 bases. Germline V gene lookup returns CDR1 MNHEY and CDR2 SVGAGI. The CDR3 is made up of 15 amino acids. V was pared by 2 bases and J by 7 bases, with 9 bases of the junction left unmatched. The CDR3 DNA sequence: TGTGCCAGCAGTTACGGGACAGGGAATTCACGAGAGCAGTACTTC. Encoded protein: CASSYGTGNSREQYF.

The table lists this clonotype with a few counts. The chain recombines TRBV7-2 with TRBJ2-7; D is possibly TRBD1 (7 bases). The CDR3 is made up of 17 amino acids. CDR1 is SGHTA and CDR2 is FQGNSA in the germline V gene. Trimming removed 4 bases at V and 0 bases at J, with 19 bases between. CDR3 sequence (DNA): TGTGCCAGCAGCTCCAACACGTGGCAGGGGGGCTCCTACGAGCAGTACTTC. The encoded protein is CASSSNTWQGGSYEQYF. Full variable domain (rest looked up from reference TRBV7-2 and TRBJ2-7): GAGVSQSPSNKVTEKGKDVELRCDPISGHTALYWYRQSLGQGLEFLIYFQGNSAPDKSGLPSDRFSAERTGGSVSTLTIQRTQQEDSAVYLCASSSNTWQGGSYEQYFGPGTRLTVT.

This clonotype was observed a handful of times. The rearrangement links TRBV20-1 to TRBJ2-1; 9 nucleotides agree with TRBD1. The CDR3 spans 13 residues. The J segment lost 6 bases and the V segment lost 8 bases, leaving 8 bases of the junction unmatched. Germline loops: CDR1 DFQATT, CDR2 SNEGSKA (reference sequence). The CDR3 DNA is TGCAGTCCGCCGACAGGGGGGGGCAATGAGCAGTTCTTC. It specifies CSPPTGGGNEQFF.

This clonotype was observed at least ten times. V usage is TRBV29-1 and J usage is TRBJ1-6, with D possibly TRBD1 on 5 matching bases. The CDR3 length is 13 residues. Germline V gene lookup returns CDR1 SQVTM and CDR2 ANQGSEA. Between the trimmed V and J ends, which lost 4 bases and 5 bases, there was a span of 9 bases. CDR3 nucleotides: TGCAGCGTTGCGGACACAAATAATTCACCCCTCCACTTT. Its protein is CSVADTNNSPLHF.

The rearrangement joins TRBV20-1 to TRBJ1-5, with D possibly matching TRBD1 (5 bases). In germline, CDR1 is DFQATT, CDR2 SNEGSKA (reference sequence). The CDR3 contains 16 residues. Trimming cost V 1 base and J 2 bases, with 15 bases left between them. CDR3 coding DNA: TGCAGTGCTAGAGCCAAAGGTCAGGGCGGCAATCAGCCCCAGCATTTT. It translates to CSARAKGQGGNQPQHF.

This clonotype was seen only a few times. V is TRBV20-1 and J is TRBJ2-7; D is tentatively TRBD1 or TRBD2 (5 bases each). V was trimmed by 5 bases and J by 3 bases, leaving 11 bases between them. Germline-derived CDR1 and CDR2 are DFQATT and SNEGSKA (reference sequence). The CDR3 has 12 residues. The CDR3 here is CSADRDGYEQYF. The CDR3 DNA sequence: TGCAGTGCTGACCGGGACGGCTACGAGCAGTACTTC.

This clonotype showed up just a few times. The chain combines TRBV10-3 with TRBJ2-2; the D gene is possibly TRBD2 (5 bases). The CDR3 contains 12 residues. V was shortened by 4 bases and J by 6 bases, with 6 bases between the two germline ends. Germline-derived CDR1 and CDR2 are ENHRY and SYGVKD. The CDR3 DNA reads as TGTGCCATCAGTGGCGGGCCCGGGGAGCTGTTTTTT. It yields the protein CAISGGPGELFF.

The V and J genes are TRBV6-1 and TRBJ1-6; 9 bases align to TRBD1. The junction had 15 bases not matched to a gene; V was cut back by 6 bases and J by 9 bases. The V gene's germline CDR1 is MNHNS and CDR2 SASEGT. The CDR3 totals 17 residues. Here the CDR3 reads CASSQLRRTGVGSPLHF. CDR3 in DNA: TGTGCCAGCAGCCAGTTACGAAGGACAGGGGTCGGTTCACCCCTCCACTTT.

The rearrangement uses TRBV4-2 and TRBJ2-2; D not resolved. V was trimmed by 0 bases and J by 7 bases, leaving 9 bases between them. In germline, CDR1 is LGHNA, CDR2 YNFKEQ. The CDR3 covers 14 residues. The CDR3 here is CASSQEFYGGELFF. The CDR3 coding sequence is TGTGCCAGCAGCCAAGAATTCTACGGCGGGGAGCTGTTTTTT.

In nucleotides, the CDR3 is TGTGCCAGCAGCGTAGAGAAGGGGGGGGTTGAGACCCAGTACTTC. It translates to CASSVEKGGVETQYF. The chain recombines TRBV9 with TRBJ2-5; perhaps TRBD2 as D (7 bases). The CDR3 is made up of 15 amino acids. Germline assignment: CDR1 SGDLS and CDR2 YYNGEE. With 0 bases removed from V and 5 bases from J, the gap between germline ends came to 14 bases.

The chain employs TRBV10-3 and TRBJ2-1; 11 nucleotides match TRBD2. Trimming at V came to 4 bases and at J to 5 bases, leaving 7 bases not matched to a gene. The CDR3 is made up of 16 amino acids. Germline CDR1 reads ENHRY; CDR2 reads SYGVKD. The CDR3 loop reads CAISVAGGSGNNEQFF. CDR3 sequence (DNA): TGTGCCATCAGTGTAGCGGGAGGGTCGGGTAACAATGAGCAGTTCTTC.